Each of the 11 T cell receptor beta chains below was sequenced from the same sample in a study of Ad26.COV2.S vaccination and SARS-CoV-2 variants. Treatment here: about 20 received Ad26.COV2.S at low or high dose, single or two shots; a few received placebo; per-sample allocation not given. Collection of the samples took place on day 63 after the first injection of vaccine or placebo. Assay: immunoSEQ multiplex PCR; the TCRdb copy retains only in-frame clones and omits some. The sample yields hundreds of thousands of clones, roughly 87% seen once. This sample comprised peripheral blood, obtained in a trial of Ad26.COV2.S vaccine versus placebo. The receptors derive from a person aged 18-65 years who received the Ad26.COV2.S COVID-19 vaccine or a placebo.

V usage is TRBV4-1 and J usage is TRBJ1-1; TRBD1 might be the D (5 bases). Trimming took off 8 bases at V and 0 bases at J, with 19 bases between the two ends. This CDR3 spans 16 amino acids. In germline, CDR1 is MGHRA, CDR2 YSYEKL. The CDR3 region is CASLGGRGRLNTEAFF. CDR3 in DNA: TGCGCCAGCCTCGGGGGAAGGGGCCGCCTGAACACTGAAGCTTTCTTT.

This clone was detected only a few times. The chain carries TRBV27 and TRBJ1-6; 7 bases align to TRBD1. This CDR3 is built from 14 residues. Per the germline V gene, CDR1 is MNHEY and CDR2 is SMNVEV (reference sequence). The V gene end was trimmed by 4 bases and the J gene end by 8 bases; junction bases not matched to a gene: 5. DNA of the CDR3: TGTGCCAGCAGTTCAAACACAGGGGATTCACCCCTCCACTTT. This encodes CASSSNTGDSPLHF.

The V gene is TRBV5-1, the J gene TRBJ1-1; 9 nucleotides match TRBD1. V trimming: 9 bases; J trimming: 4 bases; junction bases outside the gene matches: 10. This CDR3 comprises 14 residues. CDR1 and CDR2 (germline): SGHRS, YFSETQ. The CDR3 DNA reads TGCGCCACCAAGCCGGGACAGGGCTTCACTGAAGCTTTCTTT. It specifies CATKPGQGFTEAFF.

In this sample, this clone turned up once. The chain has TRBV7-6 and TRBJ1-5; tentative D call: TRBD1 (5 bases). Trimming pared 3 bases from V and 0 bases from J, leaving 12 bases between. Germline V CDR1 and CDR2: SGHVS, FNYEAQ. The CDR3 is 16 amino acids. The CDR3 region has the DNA TGTGCCAGCAGCTTTAGCGCAGGGCCTAGCAATCAGCCCCAGCATTTT. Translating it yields CASSFSAGPSNQPQHF.

The chain's CDR3 is CASSPDVSTQYGYTF. CDR3 bases: TGTGCCAGCAGCCCGGATGTCTCAACTCAATATGGCTACACCTTC. The chain carries TRBV3-1 (or the pseudogene TRBV3-2) and TRBJ1-2; no reliable D call. Per the germline V gene, CDR1 is LGHDT and CDR2 is YNNKEL (reference sequence). The CDR3 sequence is 15 residues long. Trimming removed 4 bases from V and 5 bases from J, with 17 bases in between.

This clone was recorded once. As DNA, the CDR3 is TGTGCCAGCAGAGTGGCGGCAGGGAGGCACCAAGAGACCCAGTACTTC. It yields the protein CASRVAAGRHQETQYF. This chain links TRBV9 with TRBJ2-5; D may be TRBD2 (6 bases). Germline values: CDR1 SGDLS, CDR2 YYNGEE. V gave up 5 bases and J gave up 0 bases, with 17 bases separating them. This CDR3 comprises 16 residues.

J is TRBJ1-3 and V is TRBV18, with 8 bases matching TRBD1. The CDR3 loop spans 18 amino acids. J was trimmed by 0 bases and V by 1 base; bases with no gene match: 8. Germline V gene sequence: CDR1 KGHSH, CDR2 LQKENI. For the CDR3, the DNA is TGTGCCAGCTCACCACGGACAGGGAATAATCTCTCTGGAAACACCATATATTTT. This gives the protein CASSPRTGNNLSGNTIYF.

The DNA of the CDR3 is TGTGCCACCAGCAGACGGCGGGAGGTCACAGATACGCAGTATTTT. This gives the protein CATSRRREVTDTQYF. The gene calls are TRBV15 and TRBJ2-3; TRBD2 agrees at 8 bases. V trimming: 2 bases; J trimming: 2 bases; junction bases outside the gene matches: 3. Germline V gives CDR1 LNHNV, CDR2 YYDKDF (reference sequence). The CDR3 extends over 15 amino acids.

The CDR3 DNA is TGTGCCAGCAGCCGCCCCCAGGGATCGGGGGCCAACGTCCTGACTTTC. Protein product: CASSRPQGSGANVLTF. The V and J genes are TRBV5-4 and TRBJ2-6, with a possible D match to TRBD1 (5 bases). Germline values: CDR1 SGHNT, CDR2 YYREEE (reference sequence). The CDR3 sequence is 16 residues long. V lost 4 bases to trimming and J lost 4 bases, with 15 bases between them.

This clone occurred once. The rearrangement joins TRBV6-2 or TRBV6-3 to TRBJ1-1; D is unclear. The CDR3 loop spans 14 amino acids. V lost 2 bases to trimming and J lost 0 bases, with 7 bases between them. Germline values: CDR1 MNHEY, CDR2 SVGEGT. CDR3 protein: CASSYGAVNTEAFF. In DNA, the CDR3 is TGTGCCAGCAGTTACGGTGCGGTGAACACTGAAGCTTTCTTT.

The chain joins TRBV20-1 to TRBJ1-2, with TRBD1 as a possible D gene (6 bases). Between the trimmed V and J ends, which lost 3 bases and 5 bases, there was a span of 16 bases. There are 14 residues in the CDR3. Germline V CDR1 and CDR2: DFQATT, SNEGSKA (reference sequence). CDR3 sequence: CSASFQGKWYGYTF. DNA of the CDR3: TGCAGTGCTAGTTTCCAGGGGAAGTGGTATGGCTACACCTTC.